Below, 15 T cell receptor beta chains from the same sample are listed, as sequenced in a study of metastatic and nonmetastatic thyroid tumors. No treatment of any kind had been given to any patient before thyroid surgery. TCRdb redid the clone calls on the PCR reads using MiXCR. Here the sample spans about 20,000 clones, roughly 16% being singletons. Sequencing was done on a sample of tumor tissue. The source is a female donor with papillary thyroid cancer or a benign thyroid nodule (not recorded which). Some clones in this sample may be carry-over from other donors' samples.

In its sample, this clone was seen many times. The genes are TRBV5-1 and TRBJ1-2; D perhaps matches TRBD1 (6 bases). CDR3 length: 18 amino acids. The germline V gene has CDR1 SGHRS and CDR2 YFSETQ. V was cut by 0 bases and J by 2 bases, with 20 bases left in between. The CDR3 DNA reads TGCGCCAGCAGCTTGGACCCTACCAAGACAGGTCACAACTATGGCTACACCTTC. It encodes CASSLDPTKTGHNYGYTF. Complete variable domain (other parts from reference TRBV5-1 and TRBJ1-2): KAGVTQTPRYLIKTRGQQVTLSCSPISGHRSVSWYQQTPGQGLQFLFEYFSETQRNKGNFPGRFSGRQFSNSRSEMNVSTLELGDSALYLCASSLDPTKTGHNYGYTFGSGTRLTVV.

The chain employs TRBV9 and TRBJ1-2, with a weak D call TRBD1 (5 bases). The V end lost 4 bases, the J end lost 2 bases, and 18 bases lay between the germline ends. Germline loops: CDR1 SGDLS, CDR2 YYNGEE. This CDR3 is built from 16 residues. The CDR3 nucleotides are TGTGCCAGCAGCCTCCTTACCGGGACGGGGAACTATGGCTACACCTTC. Amino acid sequence: CASSLLTGTGNYGYTF. Variable domain in full (rest from reference TRBV9 and TRBJ1-2): DSGVTQTPKHLITATGQRVTLRCSPRSGDLSVYWYQQSLDQGLQFLIQYYNGEERAKGNILERFSAQQFPDLHSELNLSSLELGDSALYFCASSLLTGTGNYGYTFGSGTRLTVV.

This clone was detected many times. The chain links TRBV6-1 to TRBJ2-1; maybe TRBD2 (5 bases). Germline-derived CDR1 and CDR2 are MNHNS and SASEGT. The CDR3 sequence is 14 residues long. Trimming pared 5 bases from V and 1 base from J, leaving 9 bases between. The CDR3 sequence is CASSSRGSYNEQFF. CDR3 bases: TGTGCCAGCAGTTCACGGGGATCCTACAATGAGCAGTTCTTC.

The sample holds many counts of this clone. The CDR3 DNA sequence: TGTGCCAGCAGCTTACGCCTGACTAGCGGGCTAAGGTACGAGCAGTACTTC. Translating gives CASSLRLTSGLRYEQYF. This rearrangement joins TRBV7-9 to TRBJ2-7; 10 bases are a match to TRBD2. The CDR3 has 17 residues. CDR1 SEHNR and CDR2 FQNEAQ come from the germline V gene (reference sequence). V was pared by 2 bases and J by 4 bases, with 11 bases of the junction left unmatched.

This clone was observed at least ten times. CDR3 sequence reads: CASSVAGLAGETQYF. The CDR3 DNA reads TGTGCCAGCAGCGTAGCGGGACTAGCGGGAGAGACCCAGTACTTC. J is TRBJ2-5 and V is TRBV9; 12 positions agree with TRBD2. CDR1 is SGDLS, CDR2 YYNGEE, per germline. The V and J ends lost 0 bases and 4 bases, in that order; junction bases with no gene match: 1. The CDR3 has 15 residues.

This clone was counted at least ten times. The chain couples TRBV2 to TRBJ1-5; D may be TRBD1 (5 bases). CDR3 length: 15 amino acids. Trimming cost V 4 bases and J 2 bases, with 12 bases left between them. CDR1 and CDR2 from the germline V gene are SNHLY and FYNNEI. The CDR3 is CASSGRGWRNQPQHF. The CDR3 DNA sequence: TGTGCCAGCAGTGGAAGGGGCTGGCGCAATCAGCCCCAGCATTTT.

This clone has ten or more counts. V and J are TRBV20-1 and TRBJ2-1; 8 bases fit TRBD2. The CDR3 loop spans 12 amino acids. J gave up 8 bases and V 6 bases, and 6 bases lay outside the gene matches. Looked up from germline, CDR1 is DFQATT and CDR2 is SNEGSKA (reference sequence). The DNA of the CDR3 is TGCAGTGCACCGACCGGGGGGGATGAGCAGTTCTTC. Its translation: CSAPTGGDEQFF.

As for this clone: Its ends do not fully match the called genes, so a read error is possible. The chain joins TRBV9 to TRBJ2-6; possible D gene TRBD1, 6 bases. The length of the CDR3 is 17 residues. In germline, CDR1 is SGDLS, CDR2 YYNGEE. CDR3 sequence reads: CASSTGHVISGPNVLTF. The CDR3, as DNA: TGTGCCAGCAGCACGGGACATGTTATCTCTGGGCCCAACGTCCTGACTTTC.

Ten or more counts support this clone. The chain uses TRBV6-2 or TRBV6-3 and TRBJ2-4, with 9 bases that match TRBD1. The J segment lost 7 bases and the V segment lost 2 bases, leaving 9 bases of the junction unmatched. Germline CDR1 MNHEY, CDR2 SVGEGT. The CDR3 has 16 amino acids. The CDR3 DNA reads as TGTGCCAGCAGTTACGGCCCCCTTGGACAGGGGAACATTCAGTACTTC. It specifies CASSYGPLGQGNIQYF.

Worth noting for this clone: Possible read error: a much larger clone is one base away. V is TRBV20-1 and J is TRBJ2-5; TRBD1 might be the D (6 bases). CDR3 length: 13 amino acids. CDR1 is DFQATT, CDR2 SNEGSKA, per germline (reference sequence). V lost 6 bases, J lost 4 bases, and 15 bases lay in between. The CDR3 DNA follows: TGCAGTGCACGGGACATGGCCCGAGAGACCCAGTACTTC. It codes for CSARDMARETQYF.

A word on this clone: Germline and junction disagree at one end, which may indicate a read error. This chain joins TRBV20-1 and TRBJ2-1; 13 positions match TRBD2. There are 15 residues in the CDR3. From germline, CDR1 is DFQATT and CDR2 SNEGSKA (reference sequence). CDR3: CSSRDPGLAGNEHFF. In DNA form, the CDR3 reads TGCAGTTCTAGAGACCCGGGACTAGCGGGAAATGAGCATTTCTTC.

This clone has a count of ten or more. V is TRBV12-3 or TRBV12-4 and J is TRBJ2-2; tentatively, D is TRBD1 (6 bases). The length of the CDR3 is 14 residues. The V and J ends lost 6 bases and 4 bases respectively, with 12 bases between them. The CDR3 region has the DNA TGTGCCAGCAGAGATCGACAGGCCACCGGGGAGCTGTTTTTT. Translated, it gives CASRDRQATGELFF.

This chain uses TRBV11-1 with TRBJ2-7; TRBD1 aligns across 11 bases. With 5 bases clipped from V and 6 bases from J, the junction kept 3 bases outside the gene matches. CDR1 and CDR2 (germline): SGHAT, FQDESV (reference sequence). The CDR3 consists of 13 residues. DNA of the CDR3: TGTGCCAGCAGCCGGACAGGGGGCCGCGAGCAGTACTTC. It specifies CASSRTGGREQYF.

This clone was seen at least ten times. J is TRBJ2-1 and V is TRBV7-3; D possibly corresponds to TRBD2 (6 bases). This CDR3 has 12 amino acids. The germline V gene encodes CDR1 SGHTA and CDR2 FQGTGA. Trimming removed 3 bases from V and 6 bases from J, with 6 bases in between. CDR3 in DNA: TGTGCCAGCAGCTTTAGCGGCAATGAGCAGTTCTTC. It is translated as CASSFSGNEQFF.

The gene calls are TRBV10-3 and TRBJ2-7, with 8 bases fitting TRBD1. This CDR3 region has 15 residues. The V segment lost 10 bases and the J segment 5 bases; nucleotides outside the gene matches: 16. Germline CDR1 and CDR2: ENHRY and SYGVKD. This CDR3 reads CATKPAGGACHEQYF. The CDR3 region has the DNA TGTGCCACGAAGCCCGCAGGGGGCGCTTGCCACGAGCAGTACTTC.